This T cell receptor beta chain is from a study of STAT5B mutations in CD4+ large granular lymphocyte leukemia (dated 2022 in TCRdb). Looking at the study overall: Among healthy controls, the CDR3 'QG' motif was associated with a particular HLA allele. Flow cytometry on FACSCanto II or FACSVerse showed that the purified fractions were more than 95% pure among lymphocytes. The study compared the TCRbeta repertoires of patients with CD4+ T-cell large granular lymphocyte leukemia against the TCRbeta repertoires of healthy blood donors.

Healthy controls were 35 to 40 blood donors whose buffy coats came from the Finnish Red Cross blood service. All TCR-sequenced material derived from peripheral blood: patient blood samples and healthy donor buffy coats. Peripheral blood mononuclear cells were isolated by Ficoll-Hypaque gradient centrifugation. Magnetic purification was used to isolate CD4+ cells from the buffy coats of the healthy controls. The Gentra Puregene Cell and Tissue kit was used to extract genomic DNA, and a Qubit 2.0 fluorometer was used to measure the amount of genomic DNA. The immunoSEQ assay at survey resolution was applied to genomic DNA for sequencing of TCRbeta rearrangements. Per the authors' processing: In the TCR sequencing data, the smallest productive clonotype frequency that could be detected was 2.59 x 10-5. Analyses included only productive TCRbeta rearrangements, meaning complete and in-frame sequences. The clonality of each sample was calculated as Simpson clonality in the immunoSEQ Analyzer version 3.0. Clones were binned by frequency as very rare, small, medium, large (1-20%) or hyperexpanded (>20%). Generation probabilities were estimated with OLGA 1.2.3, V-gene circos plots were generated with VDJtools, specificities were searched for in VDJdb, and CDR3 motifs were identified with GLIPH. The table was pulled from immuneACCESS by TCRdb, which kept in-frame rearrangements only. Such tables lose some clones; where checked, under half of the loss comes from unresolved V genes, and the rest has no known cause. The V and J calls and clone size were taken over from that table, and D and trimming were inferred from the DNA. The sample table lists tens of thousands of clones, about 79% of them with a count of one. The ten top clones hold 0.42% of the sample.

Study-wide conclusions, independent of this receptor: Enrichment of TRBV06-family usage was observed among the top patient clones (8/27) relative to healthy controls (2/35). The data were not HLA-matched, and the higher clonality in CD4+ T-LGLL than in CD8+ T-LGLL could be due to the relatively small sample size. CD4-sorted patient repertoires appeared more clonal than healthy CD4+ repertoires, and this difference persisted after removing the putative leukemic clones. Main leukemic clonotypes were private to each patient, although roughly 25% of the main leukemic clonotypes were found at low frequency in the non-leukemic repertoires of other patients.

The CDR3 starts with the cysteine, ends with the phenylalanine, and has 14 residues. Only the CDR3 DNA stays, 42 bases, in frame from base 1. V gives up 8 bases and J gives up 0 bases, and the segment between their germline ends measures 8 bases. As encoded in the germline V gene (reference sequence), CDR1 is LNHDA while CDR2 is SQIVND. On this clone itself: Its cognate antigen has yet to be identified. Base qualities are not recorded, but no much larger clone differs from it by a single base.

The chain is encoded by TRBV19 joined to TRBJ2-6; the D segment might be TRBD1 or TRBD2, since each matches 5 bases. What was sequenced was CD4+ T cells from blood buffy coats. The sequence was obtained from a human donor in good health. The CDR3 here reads CASCGGSGANVLTF. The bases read TGTGCCAGTTGTGGGGGCTCTGGGGCCAACGTCCTGACTTTC.